Following are 5 T cell receptor beta chains from one sample sequenced in a study of shared clonotypes between healthy human individuals. Only CD45RO-negative cells positively selected for CCR7 counted as naive CD8 cells, so terminally differentiated effector memory CD45RA+ cells were excluded. Assay used: immunoSEQ multiplex PCR; TCRdb lists only in-frame clones, some missing. The sample shows about 2.1 million clones, around 93% of them seen only once. Material for sequencing was naive CD8+ T cells from PBMCs. Source of these receptors: a man younger than 35 in good health. Some clones in this sample may be carry-over from other donors' samples.

The chain joins TRBV7-9 to TRBJ1-2; D gene unclear. The CDR3 covers 12 residues. Germline CDR1 SEHNR, CDR2 FQNEAQ (reference sequence). Trimming took 4 bases from V and 5 from J, leaving 8 bases between them. CDR3 sequence reads: CASSWVPYGYTF. The CDR3 DNA reads TGTGCCAGCAGCTGGGTCCCATATGGCTACACCTTC.

The rearrangement joins TRBV29-1 to TRBJ2-7; perhaps TRBD1 as D (5 bases). V gave up 5 bases and J gave up 6 bases, with 14 bases separating them. Per the germline V gene, CDR1 is SQVTM and CDR2 is ANQGSEA. The CDR3 consists of 12 residues. CDR3 coding DNA: TGCAGCGTTCCGGCAGGGTCACGCGAGCAGTACTTC. Translation: CSVPAGSREQYF.

V is TRBV11-2 and J is TRBJ2-3, with unresolved D. This CDR3 has 14 residues. CDR1 SGHAT and CDR2 FQNNGV come from the germline V gene. Trimming removed 1 base from V and 4 bases from J, with 9 bases in between. The CDR3 DNA follows: TGTGCCAGCAGCTTAGGGTCCTCCCCAGATACGCAGTATTTT. It translates to CASSLGSSPDTQYF.

The DNA of the CDR3 is TGTGCCAGCAGGCCCCTATTGTTGGGCACAGATACGCAGTATTTT. Its translation is CASRPLLLGTDTQYF. The chain couples TRBV27 to TRBJ2-3; the D is unclear. Germline loops: CDR1 MNHEY, CDR2 SMNVEV (reference sequence). This CDR3 is 15 amino acids long. Trimming removed 6 bases from V and 1 base from J, with 14 bases in between.

The rearrangement links TRBV19 to TRBJ2-1, with D tentatively TRBD1 (5 bases). V was clipped by 3 bases and J by 0 bases, with 12 bases between them. This CDR3 comprises 16 residues. Per the germline V gene, CDR1 is LNHDA and CDR2 is SQIVND (reference sequence). The CDR3: CASSILQASSYNEQFF. The CDR3 DNA reads TGTGCCAGTAGTATCCTACAGGCCAGCTCCTACAATGAGCAGTTCTTC. Together with reference TRBV19 and TRBJ2-1, the CDR3 gives the full variable domain: DGGITQSPKYLFRKEGQNVTLSCEQNLNHDAMYWYRQDPGQGLRLIYYSQIVNDFQKGDIAEGYSVSREKKESFPLTVTSAQKNPTAFYLCASSILQASSYNEQFFGPGTRLTVL.